One sample yielded the 21 T cell receptor beta chains listed below, sequenced in a study of tumor and adjacent non-tumor tissue in lung cancer. No cell sorting was done before RNA was extracted from the tissue. Three rounds of nested PCR, following a modified ARM-PCR protocol, produced the TCRbeta library. TCRdb recomputed calls from the multiplex PCR reads with MiXCR, one row per CDR3 protein. In the table there are some 120,000 distinct CDR3 sequences, about 66% of which are singletons. Sequencing was done on a sample of lung tumor tissue. These TCRs come from a man aged 25 to 45 with non-small cell lung cancer.

This clonotype was seen more than once but under ten times. An end of the junction differs from the germline gene, which may be a read error. The chain links TRBV13 to TRBJ1-6; no definite D call. CDR1 is PRHDT and CDR2 is FYEKMQ in the germline V gene (reference sequence). The CDR3 is 14 amino acids. This chain's CDR3 is CASSSSSYNSPFYF. The CDR3 DNA sequence: TGTGCCAGCAGCTCAAGCTCCTATAATTCACCCTTCTACTTT.

As to this clonotype: The CDR3 end shows no conserved phenylalanine or tryptophan, and so a read error is likely. Because the CDR3's place on the DNA is in doubt, the DNA is left out and the CDR3 is given as listed by TCRdb. The genes are TRBV20-1 and TRBJ1-6; the table assigns TRBD1, which was not confirmed against the DNA. The CDR3 length is 16 residues, termini included. Per germline, CDR1 DFQATT and CDR2 SNEGSKA (reference sequence). The CDR3: CSARDLGQGGNSPIHL.

This clonotype was seen a single time. At one boundary the junction diverges from the germline segment, which might be a read error. The V gene is TRBV29-1, the J gene TRBJ2-1, with 9 bases identical to TRBD1. Germline V gene data show CDR1 as SQVTM and CDR2 as ANQGSEA. This CDR3 contains 13 residues. In nucleotides, the CDR3 is TGCAGCGTCGATGGGACAGGGCACAATGAGCTGTTCTTC. Protein sequence: CSVDGTGHNELFF.

Concerning this clonotype itself: A much larger clone differs by one base, so this may be a read error. The chain links TRBV6-6 to TRBJ1-1; D uncertain. Trimming removed 5 bases from V and 0 bases from J, with 13 bases in between. This CDR3 contains 15 residues. Germline-derived CDR1 and CDR2 are MNHNY and SVGAGI (reference sequence). The CDR3 here is CASSTRDHMNTEAFF. DNA for the CDR3: TGTGCCAGCAGTACTAGAGACCACATGAACACTGAAGCTTTCTTT.

In the case of this clonotype: It may be a read error: a sequence one base away is much more abundant. Because the CDR3 is missing its conserved closing phenylalanine or tryptophan, this is likely a read error. V and J are TRBV20-1 and TRBJ1-2; D not resolved. V shed 1 base and J shed 5 bases, with 11 bases lying between them. In germline, CDR1 is DFQATT, CDR2 SNEGSKA (reference sequence). CDR3 length: 13 amino acids. CDR3 in DNA: TGCAGTGCTAGAGTCGGGTACTCGTATGGCTACACCTTA. This encodes CSARVGYSYGYTL.

V and J are TRBV11-1 and TRBJ2-1; 8 nucleotides match TRBD2. The CDR3 covers 16 residues. The junction had 6 bases not matched to a gene; V was cut back by 0 bases and J by 5 bases. In germline, CDR1 is SGHAT, CDR2 FQDESV (reference sequence). CDR3 region: CASSLAISGSHNEQFF. As DNA, the CDR3 is TGTGCCAGCAGCTTAGCGATCAGCGGGAGTCACAATGAGCAGTTCTTC.

This clonotype came up once. Possible read error: a much larger clone is one base away. The CDR3 bases are TGTGCCAGCAGTTACTCCAATTCACCCATCCACTTT. This gives the protein CASSYSNSPIHF. The rearrangement uses TRBV6-2 or TRBV6-3 and TRBJ1-6; D is uncertain. Germline CDR1 MNHEY, CDR2 SVGEGT. The length of the CDR3 is 12 residues.

About this clonotype itself: A much larger clone is a single base away; this may be a read error. DNA of the CDR3: TGCGCCAGCAGCCTGTCTAGCGGGGGGCCCAATGAGCAGTACTTC. Translation gives CASSLSSGGPNEQYF. The chain couples TRBV4-1 to TRBJ2-1; 11 bases line up with TRBD2. The DNA end is a closer match to TRBJ2-7, so the J assignment may be wrong. Germline loops: CDR1 MGHRA, CDR2 YSYEKL. The length of the CDR3 is 15 residues.

As regards this clonotype: It is likely a read error, because the conserved phenylalanine at the end of the CDR3 is missing. The chain carries TRBV12-5 and TRBJ2-4, with D perhaps TRBD1 or TRBD2 (5 bases each). This CDR3 region has 14 residues. V gave up 9 bases and J gave up 4 bases, with 16 bases separating them. The germline V gene encodes CDR1 LGHNT and CDR2 FRNRAP. The DNA for the CDR3 is TGTGCTAGGACGCTGGGGGTAATAAAAAACATTCAGTACATC. As protein: CARTLGVIKNIQYI.

This clonotype came up many times. This chain uses TRBV29-1 with TRBJ2-3; 9 bases align to TRBD1. Germline trimming cut 4 bases from V and 6 bases from J; bases unmatched to any gene: 5. The germline CDR1 and CDR2 sequences are SQVTM and ANQGSEA. This CDR3 comprises 13 residues. CDR3 residues: CSVGRTGVDTQYF. CDR3 DNA: TGCAGCGTTGGCCGGACAGGGGTCGATACGCAGTATTTT.

About this clonotype: No conserved phenylalanine or tryptophan is present at the end of the CDR3, so a read error is the likely explanation. The J gene is TRBJ2-5, the V gene TRBV11-2; no clear D gene. Germline V gene data show CDR1 as SGHAT and CDR2 as FQNNGV. This CDR3 is built from 11 residues. The chain's CDR3 is CACSTMETQYL. Written as DNA, the CDR3 is TGTGCCTGCAGTACCATGGAGACCCAGTACCTC.

As concerns this clonotype: The conserved phenylalanine or tryptophan normally closing the CDR3 is absent here, so this likely arose from a read error. This chain connects TRBV6-1 to TRBJ2-7; the D gene is possibly TRBD1 (5 bases). Germline loops: CDR1 MNHNS, CDR2 SASEGT. The CDR3 sequence is 14 residues long. CDR3 DNA: TGTGCCAGTAGACCAGGGTGGTCCTCCTACAAGCAGTACCTC. Translated: CASRPGWSSYKQYL.

This clonotype has only a few counts. With a much larger clone just one base away, this may be a read error. This chain joins TRBV6-6 and TRBJ1-6; D remains unclear. CDR3 length equals 11 residues. Trimming removed 4 bases from V and 13 bases from J, with 8 bases in between. The V gene's germline CDR1 is MNHNY and CDR2 SVGAGI (reference sequence). The CDR3 coding sequence is TGTGCCAGCAGTTCAAAGGATCCCCTCCACTTT. Amino acid sequence: CASSSKDPLHF.

In regard to this clonotype: At one of its ends the junction is not consistent with the germline gene, which may arise from a read error. V and J are TRBV24-1 and TRBJ1-5; D uncertain. Germline V gene lookup returns CDR1 KGHDR and CDR2 SFDVKD. This CDR3 spans 14 amino acids. In nucleotides, the CDR3 is TGTGCCACCAGTTACCGAGGTAGCAATCAGCCCAAGCATTTT. Protein product: CATSYRGSNQPKHF.

V gene TRBV4-1 combines with J gene TRBJ1-2; D call uncertain. V was clipped by 1 base and J by 4 bases, with 16 bases between them. Germline assignment: CDR1 MGHRA and CDR2 YSYEKL. The CDR3 spans 16 residues. The CDR3 nucleotides are TGCGCCAGCAGCCAAGGCCGGGGAGTAGGTTCCTATGGCTACACCTTC. Translating gives CASSQGRGVGSYGYTF.

Comment on this clonotype: The junction shows a germline mismatch at one end, possibly a read error. This chain joins TRBV5-1 and TRBJ2-7; no firm D call. The CDR3 contains 15 residues. Germline lookup yields CDR1 SGHRS and CDR2 YFSETQ. The CDR3: CARSSTETPSYEQYF. The CDR3 DNA reads TGCGCCAGGAGCTCCACCGAGACCCCCTCCTACGAGCAGTACTTC.

Notes on this clonotype: The final CDR3 position lacks the conserved phenylalanine or tryptophan, pointing to a likely read error. It is unclear where the CDR3 begins or ends on the DNA, so no DNA is shown, and the CDR3 is as TCRdb lists it. This chain uses TRBV11-2 with TRBJ2-7; the table's D gene call, TRBD2, was not cross checked with the DNA. Ends included, the CDR3 has 14 residues. The germline V gene encodes CDR1 SGHAT and CDR2 FQNNGV. This chain's CDR3 is CASSQGPYDYEEYL.

This clonotype was observed once. One junction end disagrees with the germline gene, perhaps due to a read error. The chain links TRBV20-1 to TRBJ1-5; weak D call: TRBD1 (6 bases). CDR3 length: 14 amino acids. Germline values: CDR1 DFQATT, CDR2 SNEGSKA (reference sequence). The CDR3 here is CSARDDGGPQTQHF. The DNA of the CDR3 is TGCAGTGCTAGAGATGACGGGGGGCCTCAGACCCAGCATTTT.

The rearrangement uses TRBV4-2 and TRBJ2-7; no clear D. The CDR3 is 14 residues long. Trimming stripped 3 bases from V and 2 bases from J, with 11 bases between. Germline CDR1 is LGHNA and CDR2 is YNFKEQ. The CDR3 protein is CASSQDVRTYEQYF. For the CDR3, the DNA is TGTGCCAGCAGCCAGGACGTCAGGACCTACGAGCAGTACTTC.

CDR3 nucleotides: TGTGCCAGCAATGATGGGACAGAAACCTACGAGCAGTACTTC. The encoded protein is CASNDGTETYEQYF. This chain connects TRBV6-1 to TRBJ2-7; the match to TRBD1 covers 7 bases. Unmatched junction bases numbered 8, after V lost 7 bases and J lost 2 bases. The CDR3 covers 14 residues. Looked up from germline, CDR1 is MNHNS and CDR2 is SASEGT.

As concerns this clonotype: Since a much larger clone is just one base distant, this may be a read error. The CDR3 protein is CASSLGGGAEQFF. In DNA, the CDR3 is TGTGCCAGCAGCCTGGGAGGGGGCGCGGAGCAGTTCTTC. This chain links TRBV5-6 with TRBJ2-1; D is perhaps TRBD1 or TRBD2 (7 bases each). Germline V gives CDR1 SGHDT, CDR2 YYEEEE. Trimming took off 4 bases at V and 10 bases at J, with 15 bases between the two ends. The CDR3 is 13 residues long.